The clone carrying this TCR beta chain occurred once. Its target is unknown. The junction departs from germline at one end; a sequencing error may be responsible. The same CDR3 also results from other DNA sequences found in this sample. The CDR3 is made up of 16 amino acids. The PCR made use of 60 Vbeta and 13 Jbeta primers. Sequenced by immunoSEQ multiplex PCR; TCRdb stores in-frame clones only, minus some. This sample has approximately 150,000 clones, with 65% to 90% found just once. This record belongs to a study of cytomegalovirus exposure and HLA in healthy donors. Whole-study results and caveats: HLA alleles showed associations with 15,000 to 20,000 TCR beta sequences in a later analysis, at a 0.05 false discovery rate.

The J gene is TRBJ2-7, the V gene TRBV23-1; 7 bases fit TRBD1. TRBV23-1 is reported as an ORF; its role is uncertain. The sequencing input was PBMCs. The TCR originated in a woman aged 30 to 39 in good health and CMV-seronegative. The CDR3 DNA sequence: TGTGCCAGCAGTCCCAACCAGGGACAGAGACCCTACGAGCAGTACTTC. This encodes CASSPNQGQRPYEQYF.